Shown below are 8 T cell receptor beta chains from a single sample sequenced in a study of OX40 agonist ivuxolimab in advanced cancers. Assay: immunoSEQ multiplex PCR; the TCRdb copy retains only in-frame clones and omits some. Here the sample spans roughly 92,000 clones, approximately 90% being singletons. Here the sequenced sample was CD4+ or CD8+ T cells sorted from blood, taken in a trial of the OX40 agonist ivuxolimab. The source is an adult with an advanced solid tumor such as melanoma, head and neck, liver or kidney cancer.

This chain connects TRBV7-9 to TRBJ1-2, with D perhaps matching TRBD1 (5 bases). The CDR3 spans 16 residues. V was trimmed by 6 bases and J by 7 bases, leaving 24 bases between them. Per the germline V gene, CDR1 is SEHNR and CDR2 is FQNEAQ (reference sequence). The CDR3 DNA sequence: TGTGCCAGCAGTAGACCCGGGTCTTCCCATGGGGGTGGCTACACCTTC. Encoded protein: CASSRPGSSHGGGYTF.

V usage is TRBV5-1 and J usage is TRBJ2-7, with 8 bases lining up with TRBD1. This CDR3 is built from 15 residues. The ends lost 0 bases at V and 0 bases at J; junction bases unmatched: 2. The germline V gene encodes CDR1 SGHRS and CDR2 YFSETQ. CDR3 region: CASSLGTGSSYEQYF. CDR3 bases: TGCGCCAGCAGCTTGGGGACAGGGAGCTCCTACGAGCAGTACTTC.

The V call is TRBV28, the J call TRBJ1-2, with TRBD1 matching over 9 bases. Germline lookup yields CDR1 MDHEN and CDR2 SYDVKM. V was pared by 6 bases and J by 7 bases, with 15 bases of the junction left unmatched. The CDR3 is 16 residues long. CDR3 in amino acids: CASSFSAGQGPGGYTF. CDR3 bases: TGTGCCAGCAGCTTTTCTGCCGGACAGGGGCCCGGTGGCTACACCTTC.

V and J are TRBV6-5 and TRBJ2-1; D may be TRBD2 (5 bases). V dropped 6 bases and J dropped 7 bases, with 13 bases sitting between them. Germline CDR1 reads MNHEY; CDR2 reads SVGAGI. There are 13 residues in the CDR3. The CDR3 sequence is CASSGKRWNEQFF. CDR3 coding DNA: TGTGCCAGCAGCGGGAAACGATGGAATGAGCAGTTCTTC.

The V gene is TRBV5-4, the J gene TRBJ2-7; tentatively, D is TRBD1 (6 bases). The V end lost 1 base, the J end lost 1 base, and 12 bases lay between the germline ends. CDR3 size: 15 residues. Germline assignment: CDR1 SGHNT and CDR2 YYREEE (reference sequence). CDR3 residues: CASSLSGHKSYEQYF. The DNA for the CDR3 is TGTGCCAGCAGCTTGTCGGGACACAAGTCCTACGAGCAGTACTTC. The full variable domain, its missing parts supplied by reference TRBV5-4 and TRBJ2-7, is ETGVTQSPTHLIKTRGQQVTLRCSSQSGHNTVSWYQQALGQGPQFIFQYYREEENGRGNFPPRFSGLQFPNYSSELNVNALELDDSALYLCASSLSGHKSYEQYFGPGTRLTVT.

The rearrangement joins TRBV4-2 to TRBJ1-6; D not certain. With 0 bases removed from V and 0 bases from J, the gap between germline ends came to 9 bases. The germline V gene encodes CDR1 LGHNA and CDR2 YNFKEQ. This CDR3 is 17 amino acids long. As DNA, the CDR3 is TGTGCCAGCAGCCAAGAGATGCAGAGCTCCTATAATTCACCCCTCCACTTT. Encoded protein: CASSQEMQSSYNSPLHF.

The V call is TRBV7-6, the J call TRBJ1-1; unclear D gene. The germline CDR1 and CDR2 sequences are SGHVS and FNYEAQ. Trimming removed 1 base from V and 3 bases from J, with 9 bases in between. This CDR3 region has 14 residues. The CDR3 region is CASSLGAGYTEAFF. The CDR3 DNA reads TGTGCCAGCAGCTTAGGTGCTGGCTACACTGAAGCTTTCTTT.

The rearrangement joins TRBV28 to TRBJ1-4, with TRBD1 identical over 7 bases. Per germline, CDR1 MDHEN and CDR2 SYDVKM. This CDR3 contains 14 residues. The junction had 7 bases not matched to a gene; V was cut back by 5 bases and J by 7 bases. In DNA, the CDR3 is TGTGCCAGCAGTAAACAGGGGCTGGGTGAAAAACTGTTTTTT. Residues: CASSKQGLGEKLFF.